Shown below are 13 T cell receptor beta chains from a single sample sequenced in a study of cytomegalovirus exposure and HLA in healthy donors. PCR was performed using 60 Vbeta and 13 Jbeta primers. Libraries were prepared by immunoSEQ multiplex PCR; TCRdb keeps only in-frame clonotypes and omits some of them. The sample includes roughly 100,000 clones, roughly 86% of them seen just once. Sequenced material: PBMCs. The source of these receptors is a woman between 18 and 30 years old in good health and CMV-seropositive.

The CDR3 loop is CASSSRAGGGYGYTF. CDR3 nucleotide sequence: TGTGCCAGCAGTTCCCGGGCGGGGGGCGGCTATGGCTACACCTTC. V is TRBV6-5 and J is TRBJ1-2; maybe TRBD1 (6 bases). This CDR3 contains 15 residues. Germline CDR1 is MNHEY and CDR2 is SVGAGI. V lost 4 bases and J 4 bases, leaving 16 bases between the germline ends.

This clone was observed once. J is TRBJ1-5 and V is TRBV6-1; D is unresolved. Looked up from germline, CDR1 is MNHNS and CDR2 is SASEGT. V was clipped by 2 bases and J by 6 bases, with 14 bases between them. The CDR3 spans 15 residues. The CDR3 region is CASSEHFTRRQPQHF. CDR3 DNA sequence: TGTGCCAGCAGTGAACACTTCACGAGGCGTCAGCCCCAGCATTTT.

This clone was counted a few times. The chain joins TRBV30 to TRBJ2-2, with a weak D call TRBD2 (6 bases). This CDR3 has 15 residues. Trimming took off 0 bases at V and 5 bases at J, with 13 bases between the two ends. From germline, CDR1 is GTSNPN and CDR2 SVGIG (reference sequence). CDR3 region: CAWSVPSRETGELFF. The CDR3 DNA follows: TGTGCCTGGAGTGTACCGTCTCGGGAGACCGGGGAGCTGTTTTTT.

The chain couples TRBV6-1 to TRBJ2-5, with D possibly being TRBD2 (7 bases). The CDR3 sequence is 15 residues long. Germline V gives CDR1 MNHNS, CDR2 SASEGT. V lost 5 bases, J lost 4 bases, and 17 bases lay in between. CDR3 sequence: CASSTLGRGRETQYF. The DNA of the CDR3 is TGTGCCAGCAGTACTCTGGGGCGGGGGCGAGAGACCCAGTACTTC.

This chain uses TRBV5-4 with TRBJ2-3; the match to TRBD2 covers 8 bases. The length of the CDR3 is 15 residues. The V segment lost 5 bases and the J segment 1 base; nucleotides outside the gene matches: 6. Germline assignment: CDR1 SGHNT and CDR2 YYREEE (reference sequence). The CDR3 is CASRQGGGRTDTQYF. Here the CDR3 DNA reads TGTGCCAGCAGACAAGGCGGGGGGCGCACAGATACGCAGTATTTT.

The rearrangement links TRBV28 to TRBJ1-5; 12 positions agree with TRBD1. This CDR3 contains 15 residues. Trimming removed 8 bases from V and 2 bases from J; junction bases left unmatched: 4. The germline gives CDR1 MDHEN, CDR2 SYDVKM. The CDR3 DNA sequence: TGTGCCAGCTGGGGACAGGGGGCCGGCAATCAGCCCCAGCATTTT. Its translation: CASWGQGAGNQPQHF.

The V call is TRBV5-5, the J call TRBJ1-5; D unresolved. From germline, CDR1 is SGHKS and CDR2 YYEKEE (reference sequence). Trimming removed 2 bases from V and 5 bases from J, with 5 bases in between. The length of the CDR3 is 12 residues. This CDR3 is CASSLGDQPQHF. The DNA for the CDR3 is TGTGCCAGCAGCTTAGGAGATCAGCCCCAGCATTTT.

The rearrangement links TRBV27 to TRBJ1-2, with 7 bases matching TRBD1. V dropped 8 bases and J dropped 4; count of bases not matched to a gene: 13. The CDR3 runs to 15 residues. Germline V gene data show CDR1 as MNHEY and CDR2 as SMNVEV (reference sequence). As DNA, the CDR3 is TGTGCCAGCCGGGACAGCGATCCCTCTCCCTATGGCTACACCTTC. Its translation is CASRDSDPSPYGYTF.

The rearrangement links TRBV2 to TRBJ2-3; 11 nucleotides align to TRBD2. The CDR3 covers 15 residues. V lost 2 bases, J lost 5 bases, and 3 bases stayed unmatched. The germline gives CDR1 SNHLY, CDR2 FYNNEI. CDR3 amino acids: CASSELTSGKDTQYF. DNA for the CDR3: TGTGCCAGCAGTGAACTGACTAGCGGGAAAGATACGCAGTATTTT.

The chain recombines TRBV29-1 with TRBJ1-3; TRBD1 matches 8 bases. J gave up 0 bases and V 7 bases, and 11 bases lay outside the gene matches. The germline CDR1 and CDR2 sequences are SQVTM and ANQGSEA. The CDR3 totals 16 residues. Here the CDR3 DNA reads TGCAGCGCACGTCCCGGGACAGGATCCTCTGGAAACACCATATATTTT. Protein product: CSARPGTGSSGNTIYF.

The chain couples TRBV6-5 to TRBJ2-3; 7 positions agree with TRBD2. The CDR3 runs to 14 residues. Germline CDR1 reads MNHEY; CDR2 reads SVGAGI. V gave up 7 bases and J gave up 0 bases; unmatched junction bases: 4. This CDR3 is CASKLARSTDTQYF. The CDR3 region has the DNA TGTGCCAGCAAACTAGCGCGTAGCACAGATACGCAGTATTTT.

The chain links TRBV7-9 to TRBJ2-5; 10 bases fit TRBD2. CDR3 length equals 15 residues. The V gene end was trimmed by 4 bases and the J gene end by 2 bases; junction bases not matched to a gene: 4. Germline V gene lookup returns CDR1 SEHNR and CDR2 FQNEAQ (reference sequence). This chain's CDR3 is CASSYRTSGQETQYF. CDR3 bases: TGTGCCAGCAGCTACAGGACTAGCGGACAAGAGACCCAGTACTTC. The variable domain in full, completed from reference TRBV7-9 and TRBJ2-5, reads DTGVSQNPRHKITKRGQNVTFRCDPISEHNRLYWYRQTLGQGPEFLTYFQNEAQLEKSRLLSDRFSAERPKGSFSTLEIQRTEQGDSAMYLCASSYRTSGQETQYFGPGTRLLVL.

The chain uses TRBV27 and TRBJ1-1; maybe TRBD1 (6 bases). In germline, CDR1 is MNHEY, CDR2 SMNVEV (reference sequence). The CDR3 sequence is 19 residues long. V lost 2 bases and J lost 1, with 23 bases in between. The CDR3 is CASSLADIQGPSGNTEAFF. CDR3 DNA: TGTGCCAGCAGTTTAGCGGATATACAGGGCCCTTCTGGGAACACTGAAGCTTTCTTT.